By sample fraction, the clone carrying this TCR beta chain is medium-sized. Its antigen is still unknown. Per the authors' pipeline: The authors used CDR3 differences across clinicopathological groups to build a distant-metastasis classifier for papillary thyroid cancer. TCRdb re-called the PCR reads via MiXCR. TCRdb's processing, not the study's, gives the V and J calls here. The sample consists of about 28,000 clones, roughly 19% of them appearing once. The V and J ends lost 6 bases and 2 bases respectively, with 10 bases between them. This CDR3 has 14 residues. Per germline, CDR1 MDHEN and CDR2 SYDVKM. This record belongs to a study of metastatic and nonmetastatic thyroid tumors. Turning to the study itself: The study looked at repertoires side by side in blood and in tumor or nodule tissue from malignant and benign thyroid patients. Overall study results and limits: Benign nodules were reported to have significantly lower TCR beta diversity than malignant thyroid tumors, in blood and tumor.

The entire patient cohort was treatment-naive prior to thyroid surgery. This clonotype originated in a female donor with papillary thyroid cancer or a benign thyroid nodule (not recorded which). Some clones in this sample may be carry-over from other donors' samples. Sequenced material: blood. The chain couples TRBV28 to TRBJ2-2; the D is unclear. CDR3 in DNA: TGTGCCAGCAGAAAGGCCTTAAACACCGGGGAGCTGTTTTTT. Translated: CASRKALNTGELFF.